This T cell receptor beta chain was documented in a study of T cell clonotyping in hematopoietic cell transplantation. Overall study: Recipients' pretransplant samples followed cytoreduction.

A word on this clone: Its specificity is unknown.

The time point: recipient sample about 28 days before transplant, after cytoreduction. Sequencing was performed with immunoSEQ multiplex PCR; in TCRdb, only in-frame clones are kept and a portion is missing. The sample carries around 45,000 clones, roughly 80% recorded once. Findings and caveats of the study: At the given depth, recipient repertoires were over 95% de novo clonotypes. No sorting was done, leaving CD4 and CD8 contributions mixed. After transplant, recipient diversity fell while pathologically expanded clonotypes grew through day 180.

The CDR3 is made up of 14 amino acids. From germline, CDR1 is LNHDA and CDR2 SQIVND (reference sequence). V dropped 9 bases and J dropped 7 bases, with 21 bases sitting between them. The sequence was collected from a man aged 55 to 69 with myelodysplastic syndrome. Some clones in this sample may be carry-over from other donors' samples. The specimen was peripheral blood mononuclear cells, collected before stem cell transplant. The chain is built from TRBV19 and TRBJ1-2; tentative D call: TRBD1 (6 bases). CDR3 in DNA: TGTGCCAGCCTGGGGGCTTTAAGGGGAGGTGGCTACACCTTC. This gives the protein CASLGALRGGGYTF.